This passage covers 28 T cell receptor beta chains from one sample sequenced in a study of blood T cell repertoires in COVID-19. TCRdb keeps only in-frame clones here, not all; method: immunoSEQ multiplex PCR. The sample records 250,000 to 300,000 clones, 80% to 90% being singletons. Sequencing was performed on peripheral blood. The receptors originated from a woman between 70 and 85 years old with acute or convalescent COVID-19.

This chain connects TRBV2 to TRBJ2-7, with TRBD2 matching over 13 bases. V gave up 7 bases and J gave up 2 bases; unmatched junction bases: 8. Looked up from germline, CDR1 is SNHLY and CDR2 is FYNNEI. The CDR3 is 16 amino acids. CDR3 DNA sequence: TGTGCCAGCACCCCATCCACTAGCGGGGGGGCCTACGAGCAGTACTTC. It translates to CASTPSTSGGAYEQYF.

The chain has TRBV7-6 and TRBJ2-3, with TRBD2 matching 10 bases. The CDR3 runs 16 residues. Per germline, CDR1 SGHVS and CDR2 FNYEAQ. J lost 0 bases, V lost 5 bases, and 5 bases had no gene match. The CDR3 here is CASSPLAGTSTDTQYF. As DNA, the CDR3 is TGTGCCAGCAGCCCACTAGCGGGGACTAGCACAGATACGCAGTATTTT.

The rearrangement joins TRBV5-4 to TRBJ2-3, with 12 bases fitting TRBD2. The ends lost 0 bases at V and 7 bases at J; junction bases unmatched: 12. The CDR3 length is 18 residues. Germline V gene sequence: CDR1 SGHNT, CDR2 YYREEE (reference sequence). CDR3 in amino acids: CASSLGGSGLAGTHTQYF. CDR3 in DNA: TGTGCCAGCAGCTTGGGAGGTAGCGGACTAGCGGGGACACATACGCAGTATTTT.

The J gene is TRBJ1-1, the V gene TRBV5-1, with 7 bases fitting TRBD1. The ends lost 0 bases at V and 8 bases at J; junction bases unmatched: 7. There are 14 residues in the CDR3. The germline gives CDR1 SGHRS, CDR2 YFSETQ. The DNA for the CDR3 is TGCGCCAGCAGCTTGGGGGAAACGGGACAGGAAGCTTTCTTT. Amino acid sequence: CASSLGETGQEAFF.

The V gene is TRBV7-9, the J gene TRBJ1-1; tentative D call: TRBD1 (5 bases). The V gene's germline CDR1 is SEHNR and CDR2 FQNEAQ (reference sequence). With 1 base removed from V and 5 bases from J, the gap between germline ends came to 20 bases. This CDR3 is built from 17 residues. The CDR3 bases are TGTGCCAGCAGCTTAGAGGAGAGCGGGGGAATGGGAACTGAAGCTTTCTTT. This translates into CASSLEESGGMGTEAFF.

CDR3 loop: CSASLQGNNNEQFF. CDR3 DNA sequence: TGCAGTGCTAGTCTACAGGGGAATAACAATGAGCAGTTCTTC. The V gene is TRBV20-1, the J gene TRBJ2-1; 7 bases map to TRBD1. The CDR3 totals 14 residues. V shed 3 bases and J 5 bases; nucleotides not matched to a gene: 7. Germline CDR1 reads DFQATT; CDR2 reads SNEGSKA (reference sequence).

The CDR3 loop reads CASSQDMGTWGEAFF. Here the CDR3 DNA reads TGTGCCAGCAGCCAAGATATGGGGACTTGGGGAGAAGCTTTCTTT. The chain couples TRBV4-2 to TRBJ1-1; D might be TRBD1 (5 bases). CDR1 and CDR2 (germline): LGHNA, YNFKEQ. Trimming removed 0 bases from V and 8 bases from J, with 16 bases in between. This CDR3 spans 15 amino acids.

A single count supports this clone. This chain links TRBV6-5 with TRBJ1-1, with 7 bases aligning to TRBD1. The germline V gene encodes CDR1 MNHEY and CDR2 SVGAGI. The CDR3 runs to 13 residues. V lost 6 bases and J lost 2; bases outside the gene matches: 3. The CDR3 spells CASSNRGNTEAFF. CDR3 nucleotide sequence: TGTGCCAGCAGCAACAGGGGAAACACTGAAGCTTTCTTT.

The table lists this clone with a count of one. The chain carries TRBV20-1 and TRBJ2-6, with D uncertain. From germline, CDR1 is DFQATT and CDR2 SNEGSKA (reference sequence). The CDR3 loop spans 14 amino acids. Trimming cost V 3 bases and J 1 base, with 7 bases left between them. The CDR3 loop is CSASSPSGANVLTF. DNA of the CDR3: TGCAGTGCTAGTTCCCCATCTGGGGCCAACGTCCTGACTTTC.

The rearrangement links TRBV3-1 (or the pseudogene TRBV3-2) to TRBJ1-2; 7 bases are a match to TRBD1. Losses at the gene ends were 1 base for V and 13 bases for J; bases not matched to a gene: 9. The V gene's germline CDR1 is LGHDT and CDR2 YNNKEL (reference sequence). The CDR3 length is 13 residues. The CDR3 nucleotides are TGTGCCAGCAGCCAAGCCCTTCGACAGGGTAGCACCTTC. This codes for CASSQALRQGSTF.

Here the CDR3 DNA reads TGTGCCAGCAGTGAAAGGCTGAGGACTGAAGCTTTCTTT. It yields the protein CASSERLRTEAFF. The chain carries TRBV6-1 and TRBJ1-1, with D hard to call. CDR3 length equals 13 residues. Trimming removed 2 bases from V and 5 bases from J, with 9 bases in between. The V gene's germline CDR1 is MNHNS and CDR2 SASEGT.

For the CDR3, the DNA is TGTGCCAGCAGCTTAAGGGCACAGGCCAATCAGTATTTT. It codes for CASSLRAQANQYF. This chain connects TRBV7-3 to TRBJ2-3; perhaps TRBD1 as D (5 bases). Trimming left V 1 base short and J 12 bases short, with 14 bases between. The CDR3 totals 13 residues. CDR1 and CDR2 (germline): SGHTA, FQGTGA.

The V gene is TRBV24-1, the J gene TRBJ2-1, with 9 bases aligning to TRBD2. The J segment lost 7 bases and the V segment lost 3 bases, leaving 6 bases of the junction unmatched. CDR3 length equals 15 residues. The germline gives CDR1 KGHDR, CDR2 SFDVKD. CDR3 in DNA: TGTGCCACCAGTGATGGAGCGGGGGGACAAAATGAGCAGTTCTTC. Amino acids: CATSDGAGGQNEQFF.

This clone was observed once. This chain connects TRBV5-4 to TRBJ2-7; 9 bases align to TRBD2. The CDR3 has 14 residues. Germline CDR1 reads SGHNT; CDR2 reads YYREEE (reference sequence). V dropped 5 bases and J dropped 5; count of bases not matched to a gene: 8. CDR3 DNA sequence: TGTGCCAGCAGTCAGCCGGGACTAGCCAACGAGCAGTACTTC. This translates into CASSQPGLANEQYF. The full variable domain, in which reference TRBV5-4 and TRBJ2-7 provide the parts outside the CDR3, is ETGVTQSPTHLIKTRGQQVTLRCSSQSGHNTVSWYQQALGQGPQFIFQYYREEENGRGNFPPRFSGLQFPNYSSELNVNALELDDSALYLCASSQPGLANEQYFGPGTRLTVT.

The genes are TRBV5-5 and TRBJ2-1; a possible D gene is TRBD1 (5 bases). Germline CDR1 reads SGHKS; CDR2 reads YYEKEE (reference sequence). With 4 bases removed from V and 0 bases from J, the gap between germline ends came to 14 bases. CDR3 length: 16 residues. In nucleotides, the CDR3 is TGTGCCAGCAGCCCCAGGGCGGACGGCTCCTACAATGAGCAGTTCTTC. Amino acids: CASSPRADGSYNEQFF. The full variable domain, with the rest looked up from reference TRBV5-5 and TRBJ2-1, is DAGVTQSPTHLIKTRGQQVTLRCSPISGHKSVSWYQQVLGQGPQFIFQYYEKEERGRGNFPDRFSARQFPNYSSELNVNALLLGDSALYLCASSPRADGSYNEQFFGPGTRLTVL.

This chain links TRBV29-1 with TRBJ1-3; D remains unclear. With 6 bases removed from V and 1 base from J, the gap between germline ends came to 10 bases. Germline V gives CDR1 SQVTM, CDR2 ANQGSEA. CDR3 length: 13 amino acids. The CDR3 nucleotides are TGCAGCGTCCGAACAGCTTCTGGAAACACCATATATTTT. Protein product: CSVRTASGNTIYF.

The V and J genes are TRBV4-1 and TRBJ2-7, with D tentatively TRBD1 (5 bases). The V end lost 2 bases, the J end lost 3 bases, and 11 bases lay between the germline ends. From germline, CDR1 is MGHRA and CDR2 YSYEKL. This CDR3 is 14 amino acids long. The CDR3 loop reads CASSQPTVSYEQYF. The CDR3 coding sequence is TGCGCCAGCAGCCAACCGACAGTCAGCTACGAGCAGTACTTC.

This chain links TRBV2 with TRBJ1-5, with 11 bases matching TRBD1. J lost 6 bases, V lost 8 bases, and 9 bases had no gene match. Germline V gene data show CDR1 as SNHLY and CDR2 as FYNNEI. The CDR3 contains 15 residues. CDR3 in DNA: TGTGCCAGCGGTGCTAGGACAGGGGGCGTTCAGCCCCAGCATTTT. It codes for CASGARTGGVQPQHF.

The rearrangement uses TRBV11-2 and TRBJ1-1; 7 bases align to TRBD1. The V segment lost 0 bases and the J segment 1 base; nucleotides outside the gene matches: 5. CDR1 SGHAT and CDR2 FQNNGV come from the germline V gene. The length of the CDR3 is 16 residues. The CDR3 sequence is CASSLDAGTANTEAFF. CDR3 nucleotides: TGTGCCAGCAGCTTAGATGCCGGGACAGCGAACACTGAAGCTTTCTTT.

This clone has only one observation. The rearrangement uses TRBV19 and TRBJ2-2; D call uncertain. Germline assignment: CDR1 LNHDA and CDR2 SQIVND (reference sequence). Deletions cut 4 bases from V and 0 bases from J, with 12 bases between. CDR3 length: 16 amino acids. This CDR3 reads CASSSQTGANTGELFF. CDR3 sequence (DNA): TGTGCCAGTAGTAGCCAGACTGGCGCGAACACCGGGGAGCTGTTTTTT.

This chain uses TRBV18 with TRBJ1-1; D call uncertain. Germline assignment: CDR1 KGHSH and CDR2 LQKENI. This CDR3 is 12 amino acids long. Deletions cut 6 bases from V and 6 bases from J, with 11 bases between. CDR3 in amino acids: CASSSSRAEAFF. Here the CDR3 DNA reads TGTGCCAGCTCTTCCAGCCGGGCTGAAGCTTTCTTT.

The CDR3, as DNA: TGTGCCAGCAGCTTGGTCGTTCACAATGAGCAGTTCTTC. Translating it yields CASSLVVHNEQFF. V usage is TRBV5-4 and J usage is TRBJ2-1; D is uncertain. V was pared by 0 bases and J by 5 bases, with 6 bases between. There are 13 residues in the CDR3. The V gene's germline CDR1 is SGHNT and CDR2 YYREEE (reference sequence).

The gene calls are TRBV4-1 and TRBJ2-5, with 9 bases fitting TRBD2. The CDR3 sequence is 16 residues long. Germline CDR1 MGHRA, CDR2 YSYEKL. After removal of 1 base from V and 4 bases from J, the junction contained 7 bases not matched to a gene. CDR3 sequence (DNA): TGCGCCAGCAGCCAAGGGATGGGGCGGGGGGGAGAGACCCAGTACTTC. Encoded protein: CASSQGMGRGGETQYF.

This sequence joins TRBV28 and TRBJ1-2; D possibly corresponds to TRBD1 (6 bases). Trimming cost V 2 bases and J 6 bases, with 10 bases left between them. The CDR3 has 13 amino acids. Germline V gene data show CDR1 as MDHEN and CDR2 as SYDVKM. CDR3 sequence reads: CASSLEQGHGYTF. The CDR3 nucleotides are TGTGCCAGCAGTTTAGAACAGGGCCATGGCTACACCTTC.

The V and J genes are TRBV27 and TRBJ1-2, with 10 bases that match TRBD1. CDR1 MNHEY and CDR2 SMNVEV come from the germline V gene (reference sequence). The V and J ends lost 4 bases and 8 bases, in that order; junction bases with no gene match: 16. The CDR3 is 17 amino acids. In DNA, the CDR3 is TGTGCCAGCAGTTCCAGAGATCGGGACAGGGGATCCCTAGGCTACACCTTC. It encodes CASSSRDRDRGSLGYTF.

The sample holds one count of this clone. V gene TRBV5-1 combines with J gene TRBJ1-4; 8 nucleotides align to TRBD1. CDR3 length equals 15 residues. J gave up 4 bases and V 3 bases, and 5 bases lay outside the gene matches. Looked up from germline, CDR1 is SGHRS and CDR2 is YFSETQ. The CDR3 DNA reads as TGCGCCAGCAGCTCACAGGGGGTGGGTAATGAAAAACTGTTTTTT. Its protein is CASSSQGVGNEKLFF.

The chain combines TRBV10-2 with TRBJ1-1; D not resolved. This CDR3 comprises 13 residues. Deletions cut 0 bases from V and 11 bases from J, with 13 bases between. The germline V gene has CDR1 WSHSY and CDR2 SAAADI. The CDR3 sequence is CASSESIVGRAFF. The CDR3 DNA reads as TGCGCCAGCAGTGAGTCGATTGTAGGGAGGGCTTTCTTT.

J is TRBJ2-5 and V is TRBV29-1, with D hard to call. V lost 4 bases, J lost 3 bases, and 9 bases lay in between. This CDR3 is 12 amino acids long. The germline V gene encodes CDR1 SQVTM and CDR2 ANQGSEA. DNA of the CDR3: TGCAGCGTTGCTCAGCGAGAAGAGACCCAGTACTTC. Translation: CSVAQREETQYF.